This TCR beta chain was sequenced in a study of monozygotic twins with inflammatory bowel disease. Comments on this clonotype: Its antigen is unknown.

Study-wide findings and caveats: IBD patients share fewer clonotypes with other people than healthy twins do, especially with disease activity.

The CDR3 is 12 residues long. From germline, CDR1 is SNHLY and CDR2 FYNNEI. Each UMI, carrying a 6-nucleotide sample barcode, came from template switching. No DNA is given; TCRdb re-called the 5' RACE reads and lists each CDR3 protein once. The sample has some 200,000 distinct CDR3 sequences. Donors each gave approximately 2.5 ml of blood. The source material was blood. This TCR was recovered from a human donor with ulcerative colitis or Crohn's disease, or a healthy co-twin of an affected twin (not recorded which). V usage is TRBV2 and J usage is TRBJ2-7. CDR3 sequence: CASSEERAEQYF.